These 16 T cell receptor beta chains originate from one sample sequenced in a study of blood T cell repertoires in COVID-19. Only in-frame clones appear in the TCRdb table, and some are missing; sequencing was by immunoSEQ multiplex PCR. Of around 200,000 clones in the sample, 85% to 90% were seen once. The sequenced sample consisted of peripheral blood. These receptors were obtained from a man aged 80 or over with acute or convalescent COVID-19.

The gene calls are TRBV18 and TRBJ2-2; 8 bases are shared with TRBD1. The CDR3 has 15 amino acids. Germline CDR1 reads KGHSH; CDR2 reads LQKENI. The J segment lost 6 bases and the V segment lost 6 bases, leaving 9 bases of the junction unmatched. In nucleotides, the CDR3 is TGTGCCAGCTCCGACTCGGGACAGGTCTCCGGGGAGCTGTTTTTT. Translated, it gives CASSDSGQVSGELFF.

The V and J genes are TRBV27 and TRBJ2-1; D is ambiguous. V was clipped by 3 bases and J by 15 bases, with 12 bases between them. The CDR3 covers 11 residues. Germline lookup yields CDR1 MNHEY and CDR2 SMNVEV (reference sequence). The CDR3 is CASSFGLESFF. The CDR3 DNA reads as TGTGCCAGCAGTTTTGGATTGGAGTCGTTCTTC.

In DNA, the CDR3 is TGTGCCAGCAAGTCAGGCGGGACAGGGAACACTGAAGCTTTCTTT. It codes for CASKSGGTGNTEAFF. J is TRBJ1-1 and V is TRBV6-5; 8 bases map to TRBD1. The CDR3 has 15 amino acids. The V gene end was trimmed by 7 bases and the J gene end by 1 base; junction bases not matched to a gene: 8. The V gene's germline CDR1 is MNHEY and CDR2 SVGAGI.

V is TRBV7-3 and J is TRBJ1-6, with D maybe TRBD1 (6 bases). The germline gives CDR1 SGHTA, CDR2 FQGTGA. V lost 5 bases and J lost 4, with 9 bases in between. CDR3 length: 14 residues. CDR3 nucleotide sequence: TGTGCCAGCAGCCTGACAGGATATAATTCACCCCTCCACTTT. Translated: CASSLTGYNSPLHF.

The chain recombines TRBV11-2 with TRBJ2-1; TRBD2 might be the D (6 bases). There are 15 residues in the CDR3. Trimming removed 4 bases from V and 6 bases from J, with 16 bases in between. Germline V gene lookup returns CDR1 SGHAT and CDR2 FQNNGV. Here the CDR3 reads CASSSTWEAANEQFF. The CDR3 region has the DNA TGTGCCAGCAGCTCCACATGGGAGGCCGCCAATGAGCAGTTCTTC.

The chain joins TRBV6-4 to TRBJ2-1, with TRBD2 matching over 12 bases. Losses at the gene ends were 2 bases for V and 6 bases for J; bases not matched to a gene: 5. The CDR3 covers 16 residues. Germline CDR1 and CDR2: MRHNA and SNTAGT. The CDR3 coding sequence is TGTGCCAGCAGTGACAAGCTGACTAGCGGGAGCAATGAGCAGTTCTTC. Its translation is CASSDKLTSGSNEQFF.

The chain combines TRBV15 with TRBJ2-1; 15 nucleotides match TRBD2. Unmatched junction bases numbered 10, after V lost 0 bases and J lost 7 bases. Germline V CDR1 and CDR2: LNHNV, YYDKDF (reference sequence). There are 19 residues in the CDR3. CDR3 sequence reads: CATSRDAGLAGGPRNEQFF. The CDR3, as DNA: TGTGCCACCAGCAGAGATGCGGGACTAGCGGGAGGCCCGAGGAATGAGCAGTTCTTC.

In its sample, this clone was seen a few times. V is TRBV20-1 and J is TRBJ2-1, with TRBD2 matching 9 bases. This CDR3 has 16 residues. CDR1 and CDR2 (germline): DFQATT, SNEGSKA (reference sequence). V shed 3 bases and J 3 bases; nucleotides not matched to a gene: 9. The CDR3 sequence is CSASQASGNHYNEQFF. For the CDR3, the DNA is TGCAGTGCTAGTCAGGCTAGCGGGAACCACTACAATGAGCAGTTCTTC.

V is TRBV5-1 and J is TRBJ2-1; weak D call: TRBD2 (6 bases). The germline V and J ends were trimmed by 0 bases and 0 bases, with 7 bases remaining between them. Germline CDR1 SGHRS, CDR2 YFSETQ. The CDR3 contains 15 residues. The CDR3 DNA sequence: TGCGCCAGCAGCTTGGGCGGGGCCTCCTACAATGAGCAGTTCTTC. This gives the protein CASSLGGASYNEQFF.

The chain is built from TRBV7-3 and TRBJ2-7; possible D gene TRBD2, 5 bases. Trimming cost V 4 bases and J 11 bases, with 27 bases left between them. Germline values: CDR1 SGHTA, CDR2 FQGTGA. This CDR3 comprises 16 residues. CDR3 protein: CASSSSEGPLAWEKYF. In nucleotides, the CDR3 is TGTGCCAGCAGCTCTTCTGAGGGTCCACTGGCATGGGAGAAGTACTTC.

The rearrangement joins TRBV11-3 to TRBJ2-2, with 7 bases aligning to TRBD1. The CDR3 is made up of 16 amino acids. J lost 5 bases, V lost 3 bases, and 9 bases had no gene match. Germline CDR1 and CDR2: SGHNT and YENEEA. The CDR3 loop is CASSFEELQGTGELFF. In nucleotides, the CDR3 is TGTGCCAGCAGCTTCGAGGAACTACAGGGGACCGGGGAGCTGTTTTTT.

This chain connects TRBV14 to TRBJ2-3; 8 nucleotides match TRBD1. The germline V gene has CDR1 SGHDN and CDR2 FVKESK. Trimming removed 4 bases from V and 1 base from J; junction bases left unmatched: 4. CDR3 length: 15 residues. CDR3 sequence: CASSLMTGGTDTQYF. CDR3 in DNA: TGTGCCAGCAGCCTGATGACAGGGGGCACAGATACGCAGTATTTT. The full variable domain, rest sourced from reference TRBV14 and TRBJ2-3, is EAGVTQFPSHSVIEKGQTVTLRCDPISGHDNLYWYRRVMGKEIKFLLHFVKESKQDESGMPNNRFLAERTGGTYSTLKVQPAELEDSGVYFCASSLMTGGTDTQYFGPGTRLTVL.

The rearrangement joins TRBV5-1 to TRBJ2-3, with 8 bases fitting TRBD2. The CDR3 consists of 16 residues. Germline lookup yields CDR1 SGHRS and CDR2 YFSETQ. Unmatched junction bases numbered 5, after V lost 1 base and J lost 1 base. Written as DNA, the CDR3 is TGCGCCAGCAGCTTGAGCGGGAGTGGTGGCACAGATACGCAGTATTTT. Its translation is CASSLSGSGGTDTQYF. Variable domain in full (rest from reference TRBV5-1 and TRBJ2-3): KAGVTQTPRYLIKTRGQQVTLSCSPISGHRSVSWYQQTPGQGLQFLFEYFSETQRNKGNFPGRFSGRQFSNSRSEMNVSTLELGDSALYLCASSLSGSGGTDTQYFGPGTRLTVL.

The V gene is TRBV9, the J gene TRBJ2-3; 9 bases fit TRBD1. After removal of 4 bases from V and 0 bases from J, the junction contained 6 bases not matched to a gene. There are 16 residues in the CDR3. Germline V gene sequence: CDR1 SGDLS, CDR2 YYNGEE. The DNA of the CDR3 is TGTGCCAGCAGCTCCCGGACAGGGGCTAGCACAGATACGCAGTATTTT. This encodes CASSSRTGASTDTQYF. Filled out from reference TRBV9 and TRBJ2-3, the complete variable domain reads DSGVTQTPKHLITATGQRVTLRCSPRSGDLSVYWYQQSLDQGLQFLIQYYNGEERAKGNILERFSAQQFPDLHSELNLSSLELGDSALYFCASSSRTGASTDTQYFGPGTRLTVL.

The DNA for the CDR3 is TGTGCCAGCAGCCATACTAGCGGGAGTTACAATGAGCAGTTCTTC. Translating it yields CASSHTSGSYNEQFF. The chain has TRBV27 and TRBJ2-1, with 11 bases matching TRBD2. The V and J ends lost 6 bases and 4 bases, in that order; junction bases with no gene match: 5. The CDR3 sequence is 15 residues long. Looked up from germline, CDR1 is MNHEY and CDR2 is SMNVEV (reference sequence).

This clone was counted a few times. The chain has TRBV2 and TRBJ2-2; D possibly corresponds to TRBD1 (6 bases). V lost 9 bases and J 4 bases, leaving 15 bases between the germline ends. Germline CDR1 SNHLY, CDR2 FYNNEI. The CDR3 runs to 14 residues. The CDR3 sequence: CARGAATGTGELFF. CDR3 bases: TGTGCCAGGGGGGCGGCCACGGGCACCGGGGAGCTGTTTTTT.